What follows are 30 T cell receptor beta chains derived from one specimen sequenced in a study of blood T cell repertoires in COVID-19. Sequencing was performed with immunoSEQ multiplex PCR; in TCRdb, only in-frame clones are kept and a portion is missing. Counted here are over 200,000 clones, over 70% occurring once; the ten biggest clones make up approximately 5.3%. The sample consisted of peripheral blood. The source of these receptors is a man older than 75 with acute or convalescent COVID-19.

The DNA of the CDR3 is TGCAGCGCTCCAGACAGGGTGGTAGGCACAGATACGCAGTATTTT. Its translation: CSAPDRVVGTDTQYF. The chain joins TRBV29-1 to TRBJ2-3; TRBD1 agrees at 7 bases. CDR1 and CDR2 from the germline V gene are SQVTM and ANQGSEA. The CDR3 is made up of 15 amino acids. With V trimmed by 7 bases and J by 1 base, 11 bases remained unmatched.

The chain is built from TRBV6-5 and TRBJ2-5; 8 bases map to TRBD1. Per germline, CDR1 MNHEY and CDR2 SVGAGI. Unmatched junction bases numbered 5, after V lost 6 bases and J lost 5 bases. This CDR3 is built from 13 residues. CDR3 in amino acids: CASRPGGGETQYF. Written as DNA, the CDR3 is TGTGCCAGCAGGCCAGGGGGCGGGGAGACCCAGTACTTC.

V and J are TRBV28 and TRBJ1-3; D may be TRBD1 (6 bases). Germline loops: CDR1 MDHEN, CDR2 SYDVKM. The length of the CDR3 is 16 residues. Trimming stripped 2 bases from V and 6 bases from J, with 17 bases between. The CDR3 reads CASSLRLGQTQNTIYF. CDR3 DNA sequence: TGTGCCAGCAGTTTAAGGCTCGGACAGACACAAAACACCATATATTTT.

CDR3 DNA sequence: TGTGCCAGCAGCCCGAGGACAGTTACTTCTGGTGTGAACACTGAAGCTTTCTTT. Residues: CASSPRTVTSGVNTEAFF. The J gene is TRBJ1-1, the V gene TRBV7-2, with D perhaps TRBD1 (6 bases). Germline CDR1 reads SGHTA; CDR2 reads FQGNSA. Trimming took 5 bases from V and 0 from J, leaving 22 bases between them. The CDR3 runs to 18 residues.

The rearrangement joins TRBV3-1 (or the pseudogene TRBV3-2) to TRBJ1-1; maybe TRBD1 (6 bases). Trimming removed 0 bases from V and 3 bases from J, with 11 bases in between. CDR1 is LGHDT and CDR2 is YNNKEL in the germline V gene (reference sequence). The CDR3 runs to 15 residues. The CDR3 region is CASSQDGGADTEAFF. DNA of the CDR3: TGTGCCAGCAGCCAAGACGGGGGGGCGGACACTGAAGCTTTCTTT.

The CDR3 DNA reads TGTGCCAGCAGTGAAAAGAGGTGGTCGGGCACTGAAGCTTTCTTT. This sequence encodes CASSEKRWSGTEAFF. The chain couples TRBV6-1 to TRBJ1-1; no clear D gene. Germline values: CDR1 MNHNS, CDR2 SASEGT. This CDR3 is 15 amino acids long. Trimming removed 2 bases at V and 4 bases at J, with 14 bases between.

This clone appeared a single time. This chain uses TRBV6-5 with TRBJ1-5; 9 bases line up with TRBD1. The CDR3 consists of 14 residues. V was pared by 5 bases and J by 7 bases, with 6 bases of the junction left unmatched. The germline CDR1 and CDR2 sequences are MNHEY and SVGAGI. CDR3 in amino acids: CASSRDRVRQPQHF. CDR3 nucleotides: TGTGCCAGCAGTCGGGACAGGGTGCGGCAGCCCCAGCATTTT.

The chain combines TRBV6-4 with TRBJ2-3; 13 bases match TRBD2. Per germline, CDR1 MRHNA and CDR2 SNTAGT. CDR3 size: 18 residues. V shed 7 bases, J shed 1 base, and the junction held 11 bases outside the gene matches. The DNA for the CDR3 is TGTGCCAGCATGGCCGTTGGACTAGCGGGGGCCGGCACAGATACGCAGTATTTT. It specifies CASMAVGLAGAGTDTQYF.

The V and J genes are TRBV30 and TRBJ2-5; 10 bases map to TRBD1. The CDR3 loop spans 16 amino acids. Germline V gene data show CDR1 as GTSNPN and CDR2 as SVGIG (reference sequence). With 2 bases clipped from V and 7 bases from J, the junction kept 13 bases outside the gene matches. CDR3 region: CAWSLGDRGILGTQYF. The CDR3 DNA sequence: TGTGCCTGGAGTTTAGGGGACAGGGGTATCCTAGGGACCCAGTACTTC.

This clone was seen a few times. The gene calls are TRBV30 and TRBJ1-2; TRBD1 matches 9 bases. The CDR3 extends over 13 amino acids. The V segment lost 5 bases and the J segment 8 bases; nucleotides outside the gene matches: 9. In germline, CDR1 is GTSNPN, CDR2 SVGIG (reference sequence). Here the CDR3 reads CAWHTGGARGYTF. DNA of the CDR3: TGTGCCTGGCATACAGGGGGCGCACGGGGCTACACCTTC.

This sequence joins TRBV6-5 and TRBJ2-1; D is unresolved. The V end was cut by 4 bases, the J end by 9 bases, with 10 bases between. This CDR3 is 12 amino acids long. Germline CDR1 is MNHEY and CDR2 is SVGAGI. The CDR3 reads CASSSTSGEQFF. The CDR3 DNA sequence: TGTGCCAGCAGTTCCACCTCGGGTGAGCAGTTCTTC.

There are a few counts of this clone. The chain recombines TRBV2 with TRBJ2-7; 10 positions match TRBD1. Germline values: CDR1 SNHLY, CDR2 FYNNEI. J was trimmed by 6 bases and V by 6 bases; bases with no gene match: 2. The CDR3 consists of 12 residues. The CDR3 nucleotides are TGTGCCAGCAGGAGGACAGGGGGCGAGCAGTACTTC. The encoded protein is CASRRTGGEQYF. The whole variable domain, remainder taken from reference TRBV2 and TRBJ2-7, is EPEVTQTPSHQVTQMGQEVILRCVPISNHLYFYWYRQILGQKVEFLVSFYNNEISEKSEIFDDQFSVERPDGSNFTLKIRSTKLEDSAMYFCASRRTGGEQYFGPGTRLTVT.

This rearrangement joins TRBV28 to TRBJ1-1, with D perhaps TRBD1 (5 bases). Trimming stripped 10 bases from V and 0 bases from J, with 9 bases between. The CDR3 sequence is 12 residues long. Germline CDR1 reads MDHEN; CDR2 reads SYDVKM. CDR3 in DNA: TGTGCCACCTCGACAGTGAACACTGAAGCTTTCTTT. Amino acids: CATSTVNTEAFF.

The chain couples TRBV6-5 to TRBJ1-1, with no clear D. V was shortened by 1 base and J by 1 base, with 13 bases between the two germline ends. Germline V gives CDR1 MNHEY, CDR2 SVGAGI. CDR3 size: 16 residues. The CDR3 is CASSYFQVRRNTEAFF. Written as DNA, the CDR3 is TGTGCCAGCAGTTACTTTCAGGTTCGACGGAACACTGAAGCTTTCTTT.

This sequence joins TRBV6-5 and TRBJ2-2; D is perhaps TRBD1 (6 bases). Germline CDR1 MNHEY, CDR2 SVGAGI. The length of the CDR3 is 15 residues. Trimming shortened V by 6 bases and J by 6 bases, and 17 bases separated the two germline ends. The CDR3 DNA follows: TGTGCCAGCAGATTGACAGGCTTGGGGGCCGGGGAGCTGTTTTTT. Encoded protein: CASRLTGLGAGELFF.

This chain links TRBV15 with TRBJ2-1, with 11 bases matching TRBD2. Unmatched junction bases numbered 2, after V lost 5 bases and J lost 5 bases. This CDR3 region has 14 residues. Germline CDR1 reads LNHNV; CDR2 reads YYDKDF (reference sequence). As DNA, the CDR3 is TGTGCCACCAGCGGGACTAGCGGAAACAATGAGCAGTTCTTC. Amino acid sequence: CATSGTSGNNEQFF.

V usage is TRBV27 and J usage is TRBJ2-7; 8 bases are a match to TRBD2. Germline values: CDR1 MNHEY, CDR2 SMNVEV (reference sequence). The CDR3 is 17 residues long. V dropped 5 bases and J dropped 2; count of bases not matched to a gene: 14. As DNA, the CDR3 is TGTGCCAGCAGTGGACCCCGGACTAGCCAAAATACCTACGAGCAGTACTTC. Translation: CASSGPRTSQNTYEQYF.

This chain connects TRBV10-2 to TRBJ1-5; 10 bases fit TRBD1. Per the germline V gene, CDR1 is WSHSY and CDR2 is SAAADI. The CDR3 is 15 amino acids. Trimming took 7 bases from V and 4 from J; bases not matched to a gene: 7. The CDR3 is CASKNPGQGNQPQHF. As DNA, the CDR3 is TGCGCCAGCAAGAACCCGGGACAGGGGAATCAGCCCCAGCATTTT.

The chain uses TRBV6-5 and TRBJ2-5, with D perhaps matching TRBD1 (7 bases). Germline lookup yields CDR1 MNHEY and CDR2 SVGAGI. The V gene lost 4 bases and the J gene lost 2 bases, with 11 bases spanning the gap. The CDR3 runs 14 residues. This CDR3 reads CASSSGGQQETQYF. The CDR3 DNA reads as TGTGCCAGCAGTTCCGGGGGACAGCAAGAGACCCAGTACTTC.

The rearrangement joins TRBV7-9 to TRBJ1-2, with D possibly TRBD1 on 6 matching bases. Trimming removed 6 bases at V and 7 bases at J, with 18 bases between. The CDR3 is 14 residues long. Germline V gives CDR1 SEHNR, CDR2 FQNEAQ (reference sequence). The CDR3 DNA follows: TGTGCCAGCAGGAGCGGACAGCTTCACGTTGGCTACACCTTC. It translates to CASRSGQLHVGYTF.

This chain links TRBV29-1 with TRBJ2-2; D might be TRBD1 (6 bases). Trimming shortened V by 3 bases and J by 7 bases, and 9 bases separated the two germline ends. The CDR3 sequence is 12 residues long. Germline V gives CDR1 SQVTM, CDR2 ANQGSEA. CDR3 sequence (DNA): TGCAGCGTTGATAAGGGGGTCGGGGAGCTGTTTTTT. Its protein product is CSVDKGVGELFF.

The DNA of the CDR3 is TGTGCCAGCAGCCGCGGGACAGGCGGTGGCTACACCTTC. Amino acid sequence: CASSRGTGGGYTF. This chain uses TRBV7-9 with TRBJ1-2; 8 bases map to TRBD1. Per germline, CDR1 SEHNR and CDR2 FQNEAQ (reference sequence). The V and J ends lost 5 bases and 7 bases, in that order; junction bases with no gene match: 6. This CDR3 has 13 amino acids.

The genes are TRBV29-1 and TRBJ2-3; tentative D call: TRBD1 (6 bases). This CDR3 has 16 amino acids. With 4 bases removed from V and 0 bases from J, the gap between germline ends came to 17 bases. The germline CDR1 and CDR2 sequences are SQVTM and ANQGSEA. The CDR3 here is CSVAPWGHRSTDTQYF. CDR3 nucleotide sequence: TGCAGCGTTGCCCCCTGGGGGCATCGTAGCACAGATACGCAGTATTTT.

This chain's CDR3 is CASSVTGVFEQYF. The CDR3, as DNA: TGCGCCAGCAGCGTAACGGGGGTTTTCGAGCAGTACTTC. This rearrangement joins TRBV5-1 to TRBJ2-7; TRBD2 might be the D (6 bases). The length of the CDR3 is 13 residues. Germline V gene data show CDR1 as SGHRS and CDR2 as YFSETQ. Trimming removed 4 bases at V and 6 bases at J, with 14 bases between. The entire variable domain, with the rest obtained from reference TRBV5-1 and TRBJ2-7, is as follows: KAGVTQTPRYLIKTRGQQVTLSCSPISGHRSVSWYQQTPGQGLQFLFEYFSETQRNKGNFPGRFSGRQFSNSRSEMNVSTLELGDSALYLCASSVTGVFEQYFGPGTRLTVT.

The gene calls are TRBV10-3 and TRBJ1-3; 7 bases align to TRBD1. From germline, CDR1 is ENHRY and CDR2 SYGVKD. This CDR3 is built from 14 residues. The junction had 2 bases not matched to a gene; V was cut back by 4 bases and J by 2 bases. The CDR3 nucleotides are TGTGCCATCAGTGCGACAGGGACTGGAAACACCATATATTTT. It codes for CAISATGTGNTIYF.

The chain recombines TRBV7-2 with TRBJ2-3; 8 nucleotides align to TRBD2. The CDR3 totals 18 residues. Germline CDR1 reads SGHTA; CDR2 reads FQGNSA. With 1 base clipped from V and 2 bases from J, the junction kept 11 bases outside the gene matches. CDR3 DNA sequence: TGTGCCAGCAGCTTAGAGGGTTGGGCGGGGGGTCCCACAGATACGCAGTATTTT. This gives the protein CASSLEGWAGGPTDTQYF.

The V call is TRBV29-1, the J call TRBJ1-1, with D unresolved. The germline V gene encodes CDR1 SQVTM and CDR2 ANQGSEA. CDR3 length: 12 amino acids. The V gene lost 7 bases and the J gene lost 4 bases, with 13 bases spanning the gap. The CDR3 loop reads CSAVSGSTEAFF. The DNA for the CDR3 is TGCAGCGCTGTTAGCGGGAGCACTGAAGCTTTCTTT.

The chain joins TRBV5-5 to TRBJ2-4; TRBD1 agrees at 7 bases. From germline, CDR1 is SGHKS and CDR2 YYEKEE (reference sequence). The V segment lost 3 bases and the J segment 8 bases; nucleotides outside the gene matches: 8. The CDR3 has 14 amino acids. CDR3 residues: CASSSPGQTDIQYF. In DNA form, the CDR3 reads TGTGCCAGCAGCTCGCCGGGACAGACGGACATTCAGTACTTC.

The chain combines TRBV5-1 with TRBJ1-4; D gene uncertain. V lost 3 bases and J 7 bases, leaving 16 bases between the germline ends. The germline V gene has CDR1 SGHRS and CDR2 YFSETQ. The CDR3 spans 15 residues. The CDR3 bases are TGCGCCAGCAGCTCGGACGGCGAGGGTTCTGAAAAACTGTTTTTT. Amino acids: CASSSDGEGSEKLFF.

The V gene is TRBV7-9, the J gene TRBJ1-1; D gene unclear. The CDR3 loop spans 13 amino acids. The V end lost 2 bases, the J end lost 3 bases, and 7 bases lay between the germline ends. The germline CDR1 and CDR2 sequences are SEHNR and FQNEAQ (reference sequence). The CDR3 nucleotides read TGTGCCAGCAGCTTATCAGTGGACACTGAAGCTTTCTTT. It translates to CASSLSVDTEAFF.